Given below is one T cell receptor beta chain in context. Its target is unknown. In this CDR3 the conserved last residue, phenylalanine or tryptophan, is missing, so a read error is likely. This entry comes from a study of post-analysis software for immune sequencing data. Notes on the study in general: Patients used a handful of TRBV segments, including TRBV5-6, TRBV5-1 and TRBV20-1, more often than controls.

The library was made from cDNA and included unique molecular identifiers. TCRdb fed the PCR reads into MiXCR, producing one record per CDR3 protein. The sample shows 350,000 to 450,000 distinct CDR3 sequences, around 33% of them seen only once. This CDR3 has 13 residues. CDR1 LGHDT and CDR2 YNNKEL come from the germline V gene (reference sequence). Trimming removed 0 bases from V and 10 bases from J, with 10 bases in between. The source of this sequence is a girl aged 5 to 17 with multiple sclerosis. Specimen: blood. The J gene is TRBJ2-1, the V gene TRBV3-1, with a tentative D call TRBD2 (5 bases). CDR3: CASSQDLEDEQFL. As DNA, the CDR3 is TGTGCCAGCAGCCAAGATCTGGAGGACGAGCAGTTCTTA.